The T cell receptor beta chain under discussion was sequenced for a study of blood T cell repertoires in COVID-19. Whole-study context: Researchers got acute and convalescent COVID-19 samples from the United States, Italy and Spain.

Note on this clone: At one end, the junction sequence differs from germline, possibly due to a read error.

The CDR3 is made up of 15 amino acids. Germline V gene sequence: CDR1 MNHEY, CDR2 SVGAGI. Authors' data handling: Counts of nucleated cells, estimated from reference gene primer amplification, were obtained. Here immunoSEQ multiplex PCR was the method, and the copy in TCRdb shows in-frame clones only, minus some. That table supplies the V and J calls and clone size; D and trimming were determined from the DNA. The sample yields around 90,000 clones, 80% seen once. The chain is built from TRBV6-5 and TRBJ2-7; 10 bases fit TRBD1. This receptor was taken from a human donor in a cohort sampled during active COVID-19. The sequencing input was peripheral blood. CDR3 bases: TGTGCCAGCAGCTACTCCGGGACAGGGGTGGACGAGCAGTACTTC. Amino acids: CASSYSGTGVDEQYF.